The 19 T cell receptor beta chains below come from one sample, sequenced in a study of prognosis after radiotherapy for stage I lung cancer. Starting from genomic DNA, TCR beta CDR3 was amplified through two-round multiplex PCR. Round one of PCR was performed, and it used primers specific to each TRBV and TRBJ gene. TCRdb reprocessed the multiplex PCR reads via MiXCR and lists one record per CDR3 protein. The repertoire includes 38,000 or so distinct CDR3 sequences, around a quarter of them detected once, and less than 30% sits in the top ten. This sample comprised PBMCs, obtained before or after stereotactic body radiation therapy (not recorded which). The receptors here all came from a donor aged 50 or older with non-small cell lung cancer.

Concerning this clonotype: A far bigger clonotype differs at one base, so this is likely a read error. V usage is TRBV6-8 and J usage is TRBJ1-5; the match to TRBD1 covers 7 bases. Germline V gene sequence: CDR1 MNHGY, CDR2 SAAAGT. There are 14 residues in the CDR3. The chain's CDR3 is CASNHRQGYQPRHF. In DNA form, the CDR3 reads TGTGCCAGCAACCACAGACAGGGATATCAGCCCCGGCATTTT.

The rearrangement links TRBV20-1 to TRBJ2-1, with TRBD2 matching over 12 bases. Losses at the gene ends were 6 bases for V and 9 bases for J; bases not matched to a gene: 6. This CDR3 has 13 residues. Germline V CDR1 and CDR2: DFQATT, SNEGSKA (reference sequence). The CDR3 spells CSAKTSGGSEQFF. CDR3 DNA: TGCAGTGCGAAAACTAGCGGGGGGAGTGAGCAGTTCTTC.

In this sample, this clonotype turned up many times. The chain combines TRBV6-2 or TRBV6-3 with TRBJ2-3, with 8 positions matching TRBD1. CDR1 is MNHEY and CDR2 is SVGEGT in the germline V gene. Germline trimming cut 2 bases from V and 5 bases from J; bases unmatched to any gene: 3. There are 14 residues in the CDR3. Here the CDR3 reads CASSYPGTGDTQYF. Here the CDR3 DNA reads TGTGCCAGCAGTTACCCCGGGACAGGAGATACGCAGTATTTT.

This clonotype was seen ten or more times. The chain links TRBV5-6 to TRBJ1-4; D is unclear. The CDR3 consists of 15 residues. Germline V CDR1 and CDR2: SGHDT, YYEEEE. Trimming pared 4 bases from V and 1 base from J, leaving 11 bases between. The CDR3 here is CASSHGLGTNEKLFF. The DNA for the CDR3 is TGTGCCAGCAGCCACGGGTTGGGAACTAATGAAAAACTGTTTTTT.

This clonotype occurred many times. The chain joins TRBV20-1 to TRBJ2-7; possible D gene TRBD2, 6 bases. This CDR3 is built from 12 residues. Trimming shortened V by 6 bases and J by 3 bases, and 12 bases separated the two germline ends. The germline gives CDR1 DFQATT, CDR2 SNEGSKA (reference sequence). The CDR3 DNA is TGCAGTGCCCATCGGGGAGGCTACGAGCAGTACTTC. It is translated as CSAHRGGYEQYF.

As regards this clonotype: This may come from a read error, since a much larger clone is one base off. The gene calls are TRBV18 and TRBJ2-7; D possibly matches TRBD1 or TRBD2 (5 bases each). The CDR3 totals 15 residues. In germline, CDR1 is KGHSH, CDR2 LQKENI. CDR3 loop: CASSPPKAGTYELYF. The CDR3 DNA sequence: TGTGCCAGCTCACCACCGAAAGCAGGGACCTACGAGCTGTACTTC.

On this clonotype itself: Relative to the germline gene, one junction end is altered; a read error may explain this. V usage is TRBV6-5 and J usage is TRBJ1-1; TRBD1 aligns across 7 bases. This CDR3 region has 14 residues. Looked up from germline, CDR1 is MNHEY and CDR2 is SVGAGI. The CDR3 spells CASSYVRGNTEAFF. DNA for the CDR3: TGTGCCAGCAGTTACGTCAGGGGGAACACCGAAGCTTTCTTT.

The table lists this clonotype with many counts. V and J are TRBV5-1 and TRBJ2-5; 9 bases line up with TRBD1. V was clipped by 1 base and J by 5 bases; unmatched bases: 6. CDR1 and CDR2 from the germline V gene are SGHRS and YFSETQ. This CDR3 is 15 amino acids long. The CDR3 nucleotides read TGCGCCAGCAGCTTGCTCGGACAGGGGTCCGAGACCCAGTACTTC. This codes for CASSLLGQGSETQYF.

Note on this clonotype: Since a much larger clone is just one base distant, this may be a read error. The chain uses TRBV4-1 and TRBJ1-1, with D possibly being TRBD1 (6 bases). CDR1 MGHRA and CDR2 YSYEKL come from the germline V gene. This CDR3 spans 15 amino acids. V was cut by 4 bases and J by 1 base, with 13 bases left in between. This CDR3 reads CASSPVQGPNTEAFF. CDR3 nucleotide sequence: TGCGCCAGCAGCCCAGTACAGGGACCGAACACTGAAGCTTTCTTT.

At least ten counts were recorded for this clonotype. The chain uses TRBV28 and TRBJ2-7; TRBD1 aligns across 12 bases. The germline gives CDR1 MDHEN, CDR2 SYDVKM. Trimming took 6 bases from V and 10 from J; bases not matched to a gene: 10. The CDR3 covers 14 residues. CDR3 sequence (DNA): TGTGCCAGCAGCCCCGGGACAGGGGGCGCATCCCAGTACTTC. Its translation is CASSPGTGGASQYF.

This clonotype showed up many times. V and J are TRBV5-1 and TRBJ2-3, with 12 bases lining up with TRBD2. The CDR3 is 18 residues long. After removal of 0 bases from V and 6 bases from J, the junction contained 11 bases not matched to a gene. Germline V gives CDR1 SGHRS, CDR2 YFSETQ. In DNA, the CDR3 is TGCGCCAGCAGCTTGGCCCTCCTAGCGGGAGGGCCGGAGGATACGCAGTATTTT. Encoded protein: CASSLALLAGGPEDTQYF.

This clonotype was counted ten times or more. The CDR3 here is CASSPRRLKDRYEQYF. Here the CDR3 DNA reads TGTGCCAGCAGTCCCCGAAGGCTAAAAGACCGGTACGAGCAGTACTTC. V and J are TRBV27 and TRBJ2-7; no reliable D call. Germline values: CDR1 MNHEY, CDR2 SMNVEV (reference sequence). V lost 5 bases, J lost 4 bases, and 21 bases lay in between. The CDR3 is 16 residues long.

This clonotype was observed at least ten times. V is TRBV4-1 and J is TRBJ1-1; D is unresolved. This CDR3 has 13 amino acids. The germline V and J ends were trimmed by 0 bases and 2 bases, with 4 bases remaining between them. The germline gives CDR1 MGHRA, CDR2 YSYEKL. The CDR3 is CASSQEHNTEAFF. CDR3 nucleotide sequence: TGCGCCAGCAGCCAAGAGCATAACACTGAAGCTTTCTTT.

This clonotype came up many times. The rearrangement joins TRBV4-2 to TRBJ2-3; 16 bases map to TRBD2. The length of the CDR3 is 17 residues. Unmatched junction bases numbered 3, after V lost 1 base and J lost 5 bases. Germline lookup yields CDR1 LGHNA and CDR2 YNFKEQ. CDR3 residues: CASSQGGLAGGRDTQYF. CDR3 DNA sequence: TGTGCCAGCAGCCAAGGGGGACTAGCGGGAGGGCGAGATACGCAGTATTTT.

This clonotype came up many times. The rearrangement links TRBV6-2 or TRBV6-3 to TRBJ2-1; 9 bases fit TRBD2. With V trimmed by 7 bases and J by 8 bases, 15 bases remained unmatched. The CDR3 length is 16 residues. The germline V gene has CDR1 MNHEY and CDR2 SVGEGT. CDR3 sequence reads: CASTKVLAGDTDEQFF. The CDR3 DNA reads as TGTGCCAGCACTAAGGTATTAGCGGGAGATACGGATGAGCAGTTCTTC.

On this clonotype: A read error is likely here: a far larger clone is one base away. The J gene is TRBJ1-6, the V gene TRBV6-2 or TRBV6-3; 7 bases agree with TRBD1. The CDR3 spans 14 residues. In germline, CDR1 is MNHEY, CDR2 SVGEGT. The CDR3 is CASRAGTENSPIHF. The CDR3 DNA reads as TGTGCCAGCAGAGCCGGGACAGAAAATTCACCCATCCACTTT.

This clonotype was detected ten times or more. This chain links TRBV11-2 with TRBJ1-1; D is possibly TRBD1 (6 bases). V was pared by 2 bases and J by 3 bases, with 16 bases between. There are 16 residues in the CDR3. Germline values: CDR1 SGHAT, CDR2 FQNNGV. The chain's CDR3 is CASSLRVGQFDTEAFF. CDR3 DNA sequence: TGTGCCAGCAGCTTAAGAGTCGGACAGTTCGACACTGAAGCTTTCTTT.

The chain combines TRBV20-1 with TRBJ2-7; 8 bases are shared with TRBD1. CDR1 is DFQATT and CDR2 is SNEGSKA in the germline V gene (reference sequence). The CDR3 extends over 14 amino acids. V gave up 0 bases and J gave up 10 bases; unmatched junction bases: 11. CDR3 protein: CSARDSGTGGLQYF. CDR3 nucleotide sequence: TGCAGTGCTAGAGACTCTGGGACAGGCGGACTCCAGTACTTC.

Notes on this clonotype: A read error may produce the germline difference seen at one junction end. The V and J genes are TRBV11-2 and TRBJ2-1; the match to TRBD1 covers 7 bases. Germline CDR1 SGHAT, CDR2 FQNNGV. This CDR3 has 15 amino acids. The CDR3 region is CVSSLTGDSYNEQFF. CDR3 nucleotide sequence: TGTGTCAGCAGCTTAACAGGGGACTCCTACAATGAGCAGTTCTTC.